Shown below are 15 T cell receptor beta chains from a single sample sequenced in a study of CD8+ T cells in alopecia areata. After isolation, RNA underwent reverse transcription to generate cDNA as the sequencing template. The repertoire was sequenced with immunoSEQ multiplex PCR; TCRdb's copy has only in-frame clones and lacks some. Among about 160,000 clones listed, approximately 57% were seen once. Regarding treatment: oral pan-JAK inhibitor, 5-10 mg twice daily. The specimen was CD4+ T cells sorted from blood, collected at week 24, from a patient treated with tofacitinib. The receptor source for this set is a human donor with alopecia areata.

The chain recombines TRBV4-2 with TRBJ2-3, with 7 bases that match TRBD1. CDR1 is LGHNA, CDR2 YNFKEQ, per germline. The CDR3 loop spans 14 amino acids. Trimming cost V 4 bases and J 3 bases; bases outside gene matches: 4. The CDR3 sequence: CASSLGDSTDTQYF. CDR3 DNA sequence: TGTGCCAGCAGCCTCGGGGACAGTACAGATACGCAGTATTTT.

A few counts support this clone. Here the CDR3 reads CAWTIPGGAYEQYF. The CDR3 DNA follows: TGTGCCTGGACCATCCCCGGGGGGGCCTACGAGCAGTACTTC. The J gene is TRBJ2-7, the V gene TRBV30; 8 positions agree with TRBD2. The junction had 7 bases not matched to a gene; V was cut back by 4 bases and J by 2 bases. This CDR3 comprises 14 residues. The germline V gene has CDR1 GTSNPN and CDR2 SVGIG (reference sequence).

V gene TRBV7-9 combines with J gene TRBJ2-1; 12 nucleotides line up with TRBD2. Trimming took 2 bases from V and 6 from J; bases not matched to a gene: 2. The CDR3 sequence is 15 residues long. Per germline, CDR1 SEHNR and CDR2 FQNEAQ (reference sequence). The DNA for the CDR3 is TGTGCCAGCAGCTTAAGACTAGCGGGGGCCAATGAGCAGTTCTTC. This gives the protein CASSLRLAGANEQFF.

The chain links TRBV9 to TRBJ2-7; 11 bases map to TRBD1. J was trimmed by 3 bases and V by 3 bases; bases with no gene match: 8. CDR3 length: 16 residues. Germline V lookup: CDR1 SGDLS, CDR2 YYNGEE. CDR3 in amino acids: CASSAAGTGGFYEQYF. The CDR3 nucleotides are TGTGCCAGCAGCGCCGCGGGGACAGGGGGGTTCTACGAGCAGTACTTC.

The rearrangement joins TRBV29-1 to TRBJ1-1, with TRBD1 as a possible D gene (6 bases). Germline V CDR1 and CDR2: SQVTM, ANQGSEA. The CDR3 spans 14 residues. V lost 5 bases and J lost 0, with 13 bases in between. CDR3 in amino acids: CSVSQGRVNTEAFF. CDR3 DNA sequence: TGCAGCGTTAGTCAGGGGAGGGTGAACACTGAAGCTTTCTTT.

This rearrangement joins TRBV7-9 to TRBJ2-1; D call uncertain. The CDR3 has 15 amino acids. Germline CDR1 and CDR2: SEHNR and FQNEAQ (reference sequence). The V end was cut by 5 bases, the J end by 6 bases, with 17 bases between. CDR3 in DNA: TGTGCCAGCAGCCCCCGTAGGCCTCGCCTCAATGAGCAGTTCTTC. Protein product: CASSPRRPRLNEQFF.

V is TRBV30 and J is TRBJ1-5, with a tentative D call TRBD1 (6 bases). The CDR3 runs 17 residues. Trimming removed 3 bases from V and 7 bases from J, with 25 bases in between. The germline V gene encodes CDR1 GTSNPN and CDR2 SVGIG (reference sequence). The DNA of the CDR3 is TGTGCCTGGAGCGTAGCCCTCGGGCGACAGGTCGGCCAGCCCCAGCATTTT. It translates to CAWSVALGRQVGQPQHF.

This clone was picked up a small number of times. The same CDR3 is also encoded by other DNA sequences in this sample. The chain links TRBV15 to TRBJ1-2; D is unclear. The germline CDR1 and CDR2 sequences are LNHNV and YYDKDF (reference sequence). The CDR3 is made up of 14 amino acids. Trimming took off 0 bases at V and 3 bases at J, with 8 bases between the two ends. The CDR3 DNA reads TGTGCCACCAGCAGAGATCGGCAGGACTATGGCTACACCTTC. This codes for CATSRDRQDYGYTF.

J is TRBJ2-2 and V is TRBV10-3; a weak D match, TRBD1 (5 bases). In germline, CDR1 is ENHRY, CDR2 SYGVKD. The ends were cut back, 3 bases at V and 3 bases at J, with 5 bases in the middle. This CDR3 region has 13 residues. CDR3 protein: CAISDRDTGELFF. CDR3 coding DNA: TGTGCCATCAGTGACAGGGACACCGGGGAGCTGTTTTTT.

There are a few counts of this clone. The chain joins TRBV29-1 to TRBJ1-1; D is unresolved. This CDR3 region has 14 residues. Germline CDR1 reads SQVTM; CDR2 reads ANQGSEA. Between the trimmed V and J ends, which lost 4 bases and 1 base, there was a span of 13 bases. This chain's CDR3 is CSVGTPSGNTEAFF. In DNA, the CDR3 is TGCAGCGTTGGGACTCCAAGTGGGAACACTGAAGCTTTCTTT.

This clone was counted only a few times. CDR3 loop: CASGRDRGSEQYF. Written as DNA, the CDR3 is TGCGCCAGCGGACGGGACAGGGGAAGCGAGCAGTACTTC. V and J are TRBV5-1 and TRBJ2-7, with 10 nucleotides matching TRBD1. Germline V gene lookup returns CDR1 SGHRS and CDR2 YFSETQ. The J segment lost 6 bases and the V segment lost 7 bases, leaving 7 bases of the junction unmatched. The CDR3 spans 13 residues.

This chain uses TRBV29-1 with TRBJ2-7; perhaps TRBD1 as D (6 bases). Germline loops: CDR1 SQVTM, CDR2 ANQGSEA. Deletions cut 7 bases from V and 6 bases from J, with 13 bases between. The CDR3 runs to 11 residues. Here the CDR3 DNA reads TGCAGCGCTGAGCAAGGGGGCGAGCAGTACTTC. This translates into CSAEQGGEQYF.

This clone was found a few times. The rearrangement joins TRBV11-2 to TRBJ2-7; D is tentatively TRBD1 or TRBD2 (5 bases each). From germline, CDR1 is SGHAT and CDR2 FQNNGV. The CDR3 runs to 14 residues. The V end was cut by 8 bases, the J end by 0 bases, with 14 bases between. CDR3 nucleotides: TGTGCCAGCGCCAGGGAGCTCCTCTCCTACGAGCAGTACTTC. Encoded protein: CASARELLSYEQYF.

The CDR3 region has the DNA TGCGCCAGCAGCTCTTCGGGACTTCCTAGGGGGACCCAGTACTTC. This sequence encodes CASSSSGLPRGTQYF. This chain connects TRBV5-1 to TRBJ2-5; D possibly corresponds to TRBD2 (6 bases). Germline lookup yields CDR1 SGHRS and CDR2 YFSETQ. The CDR3 runs to 15 residues. V gave up 3 bases and J gave up 7 bases, with 19 bases separating them.

This chain joins TRBV29-1 and TRBJ2-7; D unclear. The CDR3 is 12 residues long. Germline loops: CDR1 SQVTM, CDR2 ANQGSEA. V gave up 4 bases and J gave up 0 bases, with 7 bases separating them. This CDR3 is CSVVEYSYEQYF. The CDR3 nucleotides read TGCAGCGTTGTGGAATACTCCTACGAGCAGTACTTC.